What follows are 5 T cell receptor beta chains derived from one specimen sequenced in a study of shared T cell receptors in the human thymus. Here immunoSEQ multiplex PCR was the method, and the copy in TCRdb shows in-frame clones only, minus some. The data contain about 380,000 clones, 85% to 95% of them seen just once; the ten biggest clones take up 0.015% to 0.025%. Sequenced input: thymocytes. The receptors shown here come from a human donor.

The rearrangement links TRBV6-4 to TRBJ2-3; 9 nucleotides line up with TRBD2. After removal of 0 bases from V and 4 bases from J, the junction contained 8 bases not matched to a gene. Per germline, CDR1 MRHNA and CDR2 SNTAGT. CDR3 length: 17 residues. The CDR3 loop reads CASSDSGVGGRADTQYF. For the CDR3, the DNA is TGTGCCAGCAGTGACTCGGGGGTCGGCGGGAGGGCAGATACGCAGTATTTT.

The V gene is TRBV2, the J gene TRBJ2-5; the match to TRBD2 covers 16 bases. Germline V gives CDR1 SNHLY, CDR2 FYNNEI. The CDR3 loop spans 16 amino acids. The J segment lost 5 bases and the V segment lost 3 bases, leaving 3 bases of the junction unmatched. DNA for the CDR3: TGTGCCAGCAGTGAGGGACTAGCGGGAGGGGGGGAGACCCAGTACTTC. It encodes CASSEGLAGGGETQYF.

This clone showed up just once. J is TRBJ2-5 and V is TRBV2, with 13 nucleotides matching TRBD2. Per the germline V gene, CDR1 is SNHLY and CDR2 is FYNNEI. The CDR3 is made up of 15 amino acids. V trimming: 6 bases; J trimming: 5 bases; junction bases outside the gene matches: 6. CDR3 DNA: TGTGCCAGCAGCGCCGGGACTAGCGGGAAGGAGACCCAGTACTTC. Its protein is CASSAGTSGKETQYF.

The chain carries TRBV7-2 and TRBJ1-5; D is unresolved. The length of the CDR3 is 13 residues. Germline V gene sequence: CDR1 SGHTA, CDR2 FQGNSA. Trimming shortened V by 5 bases and J by 5 bases, and 10 bases separated the two germline ends. The chain's CDR3 is CASSRYFDQPQHF. CDR3 nucleotides: TGTGCCAGCAGCAGATACTTTGATCAGCCCCAGCATTTT.

The chain is built from TRBV14 and TRBJ1-3, with D unresolved. The V end was cut by 6 bases, the J end by 2 bases, with 17 bases between. The CDR3 is 16 amino acids. Germline V gene sequence: CDR1 SGHDN, CDR2 FVKESK. CDR3 bases: TGTGCCAGCAGGCACAGTGCGAAAGGAGCTGGAAACACCATATATTTT. It is translated as CASRHSAKGAGNTIYF. Full variable domain (remainder filled in from reference TRBV14 and TRBJ1-3): EAGVTQFPSHSVIEKGQTVTLRCDPISGHDNLYWYRRVMGKEIKFLLHFVKESKQDESGMPNNRFLAERTGGTYSTLKVQPAELEDSGVYFCASRHSAKGAGNTIYFGEGSWLTVV.